This T cell receptor beta chain was identified during a study of cytomegalovirus exposure and HLA in healthy donors. Study details: Earlier sequencing of around 190 million T cells yielded roughly 120 million unique TCR beta sequences. Study-level results: Later on, an analysis tied some 17,000 TCR beta sequences to HLA alleles at 0.05 false discovery rate. CMV antigen specificity was confirmed in vitro for three CMV-associated chains.

The germline gives CDR1 SGDLS, CDR2 YYNGEE. V was cut by 0 bases and J by 2 bases, with 14 bases left in between. The CDR3 extends over 16 amino acids. In this sample, this clone turned up a few times. What it binds is not known. The donors comprised healthy bone marrow donors. Primers included in the PCR were 60 Vbeta and 13 Jbeta primers. Only in-frame clones appear in the TCRdb table, and some are missing; sequencing was by immunoSEQ multiplex PCR. The sample yields some 150,000 clones, approximately 8.9% seen once. The clonotype comes from a woman aged 40 to 50 in good health and CMV-seropositive. V gene TRBV9 combines with J gene TRBJ1-2, with D perhaps TRBD1 (6 bases). Sample: PBMCs. CDR3 nucleotide sequence: TGTGCCAGCAGCGTAGAGTCCACAGGGAGAAACTATGGCTACACCTTC. This gives the protein CASSVESTGRNYGYTF.